These 3 T cell receptor beta chains originate from one sample sequenced in a study of OX40 agonist ivuxolimab in advanced cancers. The assay was immunoSEQ multiplex PCR, and TCRdb's table has in-frame clones only and misses some. The table shows about 74,000 clones, with 80% to 85% occurring only once. The sample here was CD4+ or CD8+ T cells sorted from blood, taken in a trial of the OX40 agonist ivuxolimab. The origin of the receptors is an adult with an advanced solid tumor such as melanoma, head and neck, liver or kidney cancer.

This clone was seen a single time. CDR3 in DNA: TGTGCCAGCAGCTTGGGCAGGGGGTACACCTACGAGCAGTACTTC. As protein: CASSLGRGYTYEQYF. V and J are TRBV5-6 and TRBJ2-7, with 7 bases fitting TRBD1. From germline, CDR1 is SGHDT and CDR2 YYEEEE. J lost 2 bases, V lost 0 bases, and 5 bases had no gene match. The CDR3 spans 15 residues.

In its sample, this clone was seen a few times. The chain carries TRBV5-1 and TRBJ2-2, with 11 bases lining up with TRBD1. CDR1 and CDR2 from the germline V gene are SGHRS and YFSETQ. The CDR3 runs 16 residues. The trim removed 3 bases at V and 3 bases at J, leaving 4 bases unmatched. The CDR3 sequence is CASSWDRGYDTGELFF. CDR3 nucleotide sequence: TGCGCCAGCAGCTGGGACAGGGGGTACGACACCGGGGAGCTGTTTTTT.

V is TRBV6-5 and J is TRBJ2-3; tentative D call: TRBD2 (6 bases). Germline V gene sequence: CDR1 MNHEY, CDR2 SVGAGI. V was trimmed by 0 bases and J by 3 bases, leaving 7 bases between them. The CDR3 contains 14 residues. The CDR3 DNA is TGTGCCAGCAGTTACTCGGAGGGTACAGATACGCAGTATTTT. It codes for CASSYSEGTDTQYF.